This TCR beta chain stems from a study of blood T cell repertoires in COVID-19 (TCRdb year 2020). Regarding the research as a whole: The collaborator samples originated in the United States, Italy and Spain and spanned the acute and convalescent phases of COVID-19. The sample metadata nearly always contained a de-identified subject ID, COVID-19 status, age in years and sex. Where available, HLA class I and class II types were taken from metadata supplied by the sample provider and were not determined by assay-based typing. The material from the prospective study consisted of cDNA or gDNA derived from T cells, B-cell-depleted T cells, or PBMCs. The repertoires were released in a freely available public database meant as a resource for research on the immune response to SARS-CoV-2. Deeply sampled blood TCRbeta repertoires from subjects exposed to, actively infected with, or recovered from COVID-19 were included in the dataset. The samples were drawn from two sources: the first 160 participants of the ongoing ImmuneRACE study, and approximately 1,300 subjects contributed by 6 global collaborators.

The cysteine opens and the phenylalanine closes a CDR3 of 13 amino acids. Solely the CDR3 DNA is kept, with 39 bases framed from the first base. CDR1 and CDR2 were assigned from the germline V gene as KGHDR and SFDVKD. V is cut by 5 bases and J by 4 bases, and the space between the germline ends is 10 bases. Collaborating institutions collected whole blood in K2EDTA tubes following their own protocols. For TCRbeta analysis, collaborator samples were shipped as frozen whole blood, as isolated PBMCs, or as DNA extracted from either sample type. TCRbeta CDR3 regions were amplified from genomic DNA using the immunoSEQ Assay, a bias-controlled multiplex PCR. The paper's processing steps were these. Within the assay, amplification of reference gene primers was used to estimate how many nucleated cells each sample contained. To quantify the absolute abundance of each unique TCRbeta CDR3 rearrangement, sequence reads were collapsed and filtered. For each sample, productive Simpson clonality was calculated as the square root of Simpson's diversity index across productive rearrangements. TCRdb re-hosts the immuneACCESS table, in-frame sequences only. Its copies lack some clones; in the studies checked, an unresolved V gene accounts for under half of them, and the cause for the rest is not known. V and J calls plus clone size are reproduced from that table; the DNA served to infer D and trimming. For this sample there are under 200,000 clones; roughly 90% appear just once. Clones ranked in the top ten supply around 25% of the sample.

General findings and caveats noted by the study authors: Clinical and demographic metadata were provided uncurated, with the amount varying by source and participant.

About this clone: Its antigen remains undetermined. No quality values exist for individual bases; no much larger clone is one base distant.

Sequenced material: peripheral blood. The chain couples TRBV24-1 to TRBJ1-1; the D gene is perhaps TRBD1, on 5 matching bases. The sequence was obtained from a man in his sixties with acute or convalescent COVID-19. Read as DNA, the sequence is TGTGCCACCAGTGCCAGGGTCGGCACTGAAGCTTTCTTT. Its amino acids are CATSARVGTEAFF.